Sequencing of this T cell receptor beta chain was carried out in a study of blood T cell repertoires in COVID-19. Looking at the study overall: Collection of acute and convalescent COVID-19 samples took place in the United States, Italy and Spain. From T cells, B-cell-depleted T cells, or PBMCs came the material, which was cDNA or gDNA.

Germline assignment: CDR1 KGHSH and CDR2 LQKENI. The CDR3 contains 17 residues. The V gene end was trimmed by 5 bases and the J gene end by 0 bases; junction bases not matched to a gene: 9. Original processing notes: Amplifying reference gene primers gave estimates of nucleated cell counts. Produced via immunoSEQ multiplex PCR; TCRdb's table is partial and in-frame only. Clone size and the V and J calls come from that table; the DNA yielded D and trimming. The sample includes 90,000 to 100,000 clones, around nine tenths of them seen just once. The TCR originated in a man aged 45 to 65 with acute or convalescent COVID-19. The chain uses TRBV18 and TRBJ2-1; 8 bases agree with TRBD2. Sequencing was done on a sample of peripheral blood. The CDR3 protein is CASSVYGRAISYNEQFF. The CDR3 coding sequence is TGTGCCAGCTCAGTTTACGGGAGGGCCATCTCCTACAATGAGCAGTTCTTC.